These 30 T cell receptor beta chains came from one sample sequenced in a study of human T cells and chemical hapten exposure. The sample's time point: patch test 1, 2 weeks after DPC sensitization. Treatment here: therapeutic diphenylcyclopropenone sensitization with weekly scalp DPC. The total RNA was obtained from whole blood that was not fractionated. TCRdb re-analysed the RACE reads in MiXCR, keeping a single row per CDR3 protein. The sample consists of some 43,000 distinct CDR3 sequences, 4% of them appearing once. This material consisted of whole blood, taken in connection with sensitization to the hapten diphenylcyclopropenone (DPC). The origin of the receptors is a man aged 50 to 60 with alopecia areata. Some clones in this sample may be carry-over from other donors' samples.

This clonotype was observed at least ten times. The CDR3 sequence is CASSLRDRPTDTQYF. The CDR3 region has the DNA TGTGCCAGCAGCCTCCGGGACAGGCCCACAGATACGCAGTATTTT. The rearrangement uses TRBV11-3 and TRBJ2-3, with 8 positions matching TRBD1. Trimming took 5 bases from V and 2 from J; bases not matched to a gene: 6. The germline V gene has CDR1 SGHNT and CDR2 YENEEA. The CDR3 extends over 15 amino acids.

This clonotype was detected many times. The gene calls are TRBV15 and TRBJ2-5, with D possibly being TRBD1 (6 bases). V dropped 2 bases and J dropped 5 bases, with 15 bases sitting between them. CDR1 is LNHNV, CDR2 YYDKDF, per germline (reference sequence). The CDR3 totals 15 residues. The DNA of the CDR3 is TGTGCCACCAGCAGATCCGGACAGTCTGGGGAGACCCAGTACTTC. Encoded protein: CATSRSGQSGETQYF.

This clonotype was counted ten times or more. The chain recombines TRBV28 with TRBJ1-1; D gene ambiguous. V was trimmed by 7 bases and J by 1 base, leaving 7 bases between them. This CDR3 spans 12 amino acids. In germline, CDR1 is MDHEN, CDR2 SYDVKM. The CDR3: CASKSPNTEAFF. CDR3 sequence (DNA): TGTGCCAGCAAGTCCCCGAACACTGAAGCTTTCTTT. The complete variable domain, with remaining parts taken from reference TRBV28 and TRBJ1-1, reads DVKVTQSSRYLVKRTGEKVFLECVQDMDHENMFWYRQDPGLGLRLIYFSYDVKMKEKGDIPEGYSVSREKKERFSLILESASTNQTSMYLCASKSPNTEAFFGQGTRLTVV.

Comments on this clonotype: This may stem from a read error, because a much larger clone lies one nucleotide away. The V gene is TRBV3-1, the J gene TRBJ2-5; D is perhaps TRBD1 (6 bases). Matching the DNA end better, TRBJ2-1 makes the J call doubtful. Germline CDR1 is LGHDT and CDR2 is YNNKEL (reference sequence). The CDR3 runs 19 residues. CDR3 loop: CASSLWSQGRLPGYGAQFF. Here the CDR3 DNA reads TGTGCCAGCAGCCTTTGGTCCCAGGGGCGACTACCGGGGTATGGGGCCCAGTTCTTC.

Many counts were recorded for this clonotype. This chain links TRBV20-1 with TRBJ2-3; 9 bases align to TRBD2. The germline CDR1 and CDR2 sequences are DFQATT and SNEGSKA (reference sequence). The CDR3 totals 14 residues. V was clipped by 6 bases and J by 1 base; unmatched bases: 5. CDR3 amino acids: CSAPTSGRTDTQYF. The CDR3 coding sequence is TGCAGTGCCCCGACTAGCGGCCGCACAGATACGCAGTATTTT.

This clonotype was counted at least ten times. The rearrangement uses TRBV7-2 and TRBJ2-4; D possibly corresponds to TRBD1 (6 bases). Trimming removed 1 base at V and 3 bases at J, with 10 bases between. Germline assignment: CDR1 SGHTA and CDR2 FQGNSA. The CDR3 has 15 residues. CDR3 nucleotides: TGTGCCAGCAGCTTAGGACAGGTGGTCAAAAACATTCAGTACTTC. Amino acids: CASSLGQVVKNIQYF.

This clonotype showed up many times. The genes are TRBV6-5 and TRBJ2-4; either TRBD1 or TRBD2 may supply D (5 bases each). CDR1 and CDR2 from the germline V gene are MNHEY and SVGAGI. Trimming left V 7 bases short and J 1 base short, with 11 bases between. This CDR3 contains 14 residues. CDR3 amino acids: CASTPGRAKNIQYF. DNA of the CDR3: TGTGCCAGCACCCCGGGACGGGCCAAAAACATTCAGTACTTC.

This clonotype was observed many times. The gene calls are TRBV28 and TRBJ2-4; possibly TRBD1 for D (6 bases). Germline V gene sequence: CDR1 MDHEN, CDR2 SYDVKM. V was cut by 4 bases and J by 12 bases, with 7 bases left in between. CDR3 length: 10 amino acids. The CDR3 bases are TGTGCCAGCAGTTCGGACAGTCAGTACTTC. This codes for CASSSDSQYF.

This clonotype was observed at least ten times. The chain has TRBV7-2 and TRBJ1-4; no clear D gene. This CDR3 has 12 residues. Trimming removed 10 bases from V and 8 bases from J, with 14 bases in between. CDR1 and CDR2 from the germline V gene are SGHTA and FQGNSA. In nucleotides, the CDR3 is TGTGCCACCGGCATAAATAGGGAAAAACTGTTTTTT. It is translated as CATGINREKLFF.

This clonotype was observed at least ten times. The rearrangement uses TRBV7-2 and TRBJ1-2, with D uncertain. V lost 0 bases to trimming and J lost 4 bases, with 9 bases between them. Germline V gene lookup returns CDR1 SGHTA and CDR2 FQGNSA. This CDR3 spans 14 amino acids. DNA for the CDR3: TGTGCCAGCAGCTTAGCGCTGGGCGGCTATGGCTACACCTTC. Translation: CASSLALGGYGYTF. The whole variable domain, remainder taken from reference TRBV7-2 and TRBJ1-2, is GAGVSQSPSNKVTEKGKDVELRCDPISGHTALYWYRQSLGQGLEFLIYFQGNSAPDKSGLPSDRFSAERTGGSVSTLTIQRTQQEDSAVYLCASSLALGGYGYTFGSGTRLTVV.

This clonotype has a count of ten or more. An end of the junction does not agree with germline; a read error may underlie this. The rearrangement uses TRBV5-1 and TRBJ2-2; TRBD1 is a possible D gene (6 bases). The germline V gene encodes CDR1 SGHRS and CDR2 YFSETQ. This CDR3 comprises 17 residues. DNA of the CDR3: TGCGCCGGCAGCTTGGCCAAGGACAGCTCAATGCCCGGGGAGCTGTTTTTT. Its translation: CAGSLAKDSSMPGELFF.

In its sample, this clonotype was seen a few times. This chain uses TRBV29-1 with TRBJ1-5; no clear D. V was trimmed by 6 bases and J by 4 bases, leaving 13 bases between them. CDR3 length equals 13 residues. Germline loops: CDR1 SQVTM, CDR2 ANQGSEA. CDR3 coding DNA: TGCAGCGTCCGGGGAGCCAGGAATCAGCCCCAGCATTTT. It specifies CSVRGARNQPQHF.

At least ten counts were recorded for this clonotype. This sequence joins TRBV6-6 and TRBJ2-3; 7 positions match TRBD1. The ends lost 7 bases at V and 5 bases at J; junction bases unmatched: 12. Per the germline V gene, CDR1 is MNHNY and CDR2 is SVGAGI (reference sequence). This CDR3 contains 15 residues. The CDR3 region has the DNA TGTGCCAGCACATCCGGACAGGTGGCCTTAGATACGCAGTATTTT. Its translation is CASTSGQVALDTQYF.

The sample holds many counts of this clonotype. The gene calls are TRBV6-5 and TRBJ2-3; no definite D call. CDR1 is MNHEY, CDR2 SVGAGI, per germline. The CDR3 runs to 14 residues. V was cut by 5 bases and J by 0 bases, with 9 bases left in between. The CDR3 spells CASSIVSSTDTQYF. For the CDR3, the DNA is TGTGCCAGCAGTATAGTATCTAGCACAGATACGCAGTATTTT.

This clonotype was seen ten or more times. The CDR3 reads CASSSQEREGLADTQYF. CDR3 DNA sequence: TGTGCCAGCAGCTCCCAGGAGCGGGAGGGCCTTGCAGATACGCAGTATTTT. This chain uses TRBV7-9 with TRBJ2-3; TRBD2 agrees at 10 bases. J lost 4 bases, V lost 4 bases, and 11 bases had no gene match. CDR3 size: 17 residues. The germline V gene has CDR1 SEHNR and CDR2 FQNEAQ (reference sequence). The full variable domain, its missing parts supplied by reference TRBV7-9 and TRBJ2-3, is DTGVSQNPRHKITKRGQNVTFRCDPISEHNRLYWYRQTLGQGPEFLTYFQNEAQLEKSRLLSDRFSAERPKGSFSTLEIQRTEQGDSAMYLCASSSQEREGLADTQYFGPGTRLTVL.

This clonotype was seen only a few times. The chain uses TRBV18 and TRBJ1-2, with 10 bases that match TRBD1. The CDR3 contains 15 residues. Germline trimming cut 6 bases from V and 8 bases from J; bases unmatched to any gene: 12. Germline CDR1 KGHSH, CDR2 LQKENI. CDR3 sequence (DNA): TGTGCCAGCTCTCGCCCGCCGGGACAGGGGTACGGCTACACCTTC. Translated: CASSRPPGQGYGYTF. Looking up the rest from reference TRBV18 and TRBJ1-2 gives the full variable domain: NAGVMQNPRHLVRRRGQEARLRCSPMKGHSHVYWYRQLPEEGLKFMVYLQKENIIDESGMPKERFSAEFPKEGPSILRIQQVVRGDSAAYFCASSRPPGQGYGYTFGSGTRLTVV.

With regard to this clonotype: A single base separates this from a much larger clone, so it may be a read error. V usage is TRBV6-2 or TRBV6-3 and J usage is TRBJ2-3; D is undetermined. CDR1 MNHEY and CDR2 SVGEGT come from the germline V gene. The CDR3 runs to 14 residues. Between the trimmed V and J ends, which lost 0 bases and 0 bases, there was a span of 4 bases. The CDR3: CASSYSNSTDTQYF. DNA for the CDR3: TGTGCCAGCAGTTACTCGAATAGCACAGATACGCAGTATTTT.

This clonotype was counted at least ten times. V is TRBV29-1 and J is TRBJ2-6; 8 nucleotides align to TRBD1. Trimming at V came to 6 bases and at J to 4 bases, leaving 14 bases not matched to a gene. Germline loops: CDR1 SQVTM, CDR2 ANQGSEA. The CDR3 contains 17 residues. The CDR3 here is CSVPRAGGQSGANVLTF. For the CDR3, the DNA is TGCAGCGTCCCAAGAGCAGGGGGCCAGTCCGGGGCCAACGTCCTGACTTTC.

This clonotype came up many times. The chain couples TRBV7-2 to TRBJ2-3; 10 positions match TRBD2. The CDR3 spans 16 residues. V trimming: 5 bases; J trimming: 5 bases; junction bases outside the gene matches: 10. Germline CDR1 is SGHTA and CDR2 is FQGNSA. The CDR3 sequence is CASSMGLASSRDTQYF. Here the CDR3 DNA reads TGTGCCAGCAGCATGGGACTAGCGAGCTCAAGAGATACGCAGTATTTT.

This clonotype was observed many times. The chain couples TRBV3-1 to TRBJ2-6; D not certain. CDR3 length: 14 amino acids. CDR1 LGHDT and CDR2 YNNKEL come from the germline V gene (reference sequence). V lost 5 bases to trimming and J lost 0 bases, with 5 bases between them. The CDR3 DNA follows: TGTGCCAGCAGCAGAGGCTCTGGGGCCAACGTCCTGACTTTC. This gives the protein CASSRGSGANVLTF.

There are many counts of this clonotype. The DNA for the CDR3 is TGCAGCGTTGATAATGGGACTAGCGGGTTTGACAATGAGCAGTTCTTC. Translation: CSVDNGTSGFDNEQFF. The chain combines TRBV29-1 with TRBJ2-1, with 12 bases fitting TRBD2. CDR3 size: 16 residues. Per the germline V gene, CDR1 is SQVTM and CDR2 is ANQGSEA. V shed 3 bases, J shed 5 bases, and the junction held 8 bases outside the gene matches.

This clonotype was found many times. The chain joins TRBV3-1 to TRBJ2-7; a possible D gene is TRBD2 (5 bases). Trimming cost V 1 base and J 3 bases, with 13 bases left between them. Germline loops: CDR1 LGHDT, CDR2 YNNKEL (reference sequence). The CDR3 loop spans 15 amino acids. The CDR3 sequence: CASSQVLQRNYEQYF. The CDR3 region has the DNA TGTGCCAGCAGCCAAGTGCTCCAGCGGAACTACGAGCAGTACTTC.

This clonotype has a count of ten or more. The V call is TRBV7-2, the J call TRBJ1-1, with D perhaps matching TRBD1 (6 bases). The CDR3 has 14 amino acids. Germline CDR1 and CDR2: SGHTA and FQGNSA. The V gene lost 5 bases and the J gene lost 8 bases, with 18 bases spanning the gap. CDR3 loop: CASSTIMGAVEAFF. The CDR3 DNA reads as TGTGCCAGCAGCACAATCATGGGGGCAGTAGAAGCTTTCTTT.

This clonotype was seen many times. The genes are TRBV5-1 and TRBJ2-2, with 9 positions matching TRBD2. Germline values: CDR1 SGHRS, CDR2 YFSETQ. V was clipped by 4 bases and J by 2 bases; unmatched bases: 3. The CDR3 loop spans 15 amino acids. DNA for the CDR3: TGCGCCAGCAGCGAGGGACTAGCAAACACCGGGGAGCTGTTTTTT. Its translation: CASSEGLANTGELFF.

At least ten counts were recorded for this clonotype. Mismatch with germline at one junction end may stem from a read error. This CDR3 is CASSQNAGQDTDTQYF. CDR3 nucleotide sequence: TGTGCCAGCAGCCAAAACGCGGGACAAGACACAGATACGCAGTATTTT. This chain uses TRBV4-3 with TRBJ2-3, with D possibly being TRBD1 or TRBD2 (6 bases each). Germline V lookup: CDR1 LGHNA, CDR2 YSLEER. The CDR3 totals 16 residues.

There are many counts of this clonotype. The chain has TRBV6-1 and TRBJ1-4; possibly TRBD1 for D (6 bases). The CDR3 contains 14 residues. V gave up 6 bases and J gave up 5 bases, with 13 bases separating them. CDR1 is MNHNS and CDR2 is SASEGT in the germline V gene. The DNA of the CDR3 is TGTGCCAGCAGGAACACAGGGCTAAATGAAAAACTGTTTTTT. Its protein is CASRNTGLNEKLFF.

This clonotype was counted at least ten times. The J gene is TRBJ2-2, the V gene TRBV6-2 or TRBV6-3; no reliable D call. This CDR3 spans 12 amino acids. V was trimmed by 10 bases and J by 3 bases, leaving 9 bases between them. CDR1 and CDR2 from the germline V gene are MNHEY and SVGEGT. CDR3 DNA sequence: TGTGCCATCTCAGGAGACACCGGGGAGCTGTTTTTT. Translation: CAISGDTGELFF.

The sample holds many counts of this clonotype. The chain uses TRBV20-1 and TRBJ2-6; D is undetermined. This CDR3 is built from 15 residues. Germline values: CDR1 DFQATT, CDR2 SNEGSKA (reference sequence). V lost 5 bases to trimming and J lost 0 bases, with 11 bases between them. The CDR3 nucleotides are TGCAGTGCTCCCGGACCCCCCTCTGGGGCCAACGTCCTGACTTTC. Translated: CSAPGPPSGANVLTF.

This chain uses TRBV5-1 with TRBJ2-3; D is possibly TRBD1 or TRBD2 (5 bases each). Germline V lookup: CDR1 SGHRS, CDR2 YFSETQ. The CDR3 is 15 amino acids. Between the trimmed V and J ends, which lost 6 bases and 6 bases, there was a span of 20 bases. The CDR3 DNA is TGCGCCAGCAACCTGGGGGACGGAGCGAGGGATACGCAGTATTTT. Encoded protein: CASNLGDGARDTQYF.

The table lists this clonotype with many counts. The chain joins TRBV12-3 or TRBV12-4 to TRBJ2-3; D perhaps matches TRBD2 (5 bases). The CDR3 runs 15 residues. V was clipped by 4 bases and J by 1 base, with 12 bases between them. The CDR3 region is CASSSKGAGTDTQYF. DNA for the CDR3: TGTGCCAGCAGTTCGAAGGGAGCGGGCACAGATACGCAGTATTTT.